A single sample is the source of the 20 T cell receptor beta chains below, sequenced in a study of patients and donors after allogeneic stem cell transplantation. TCRdb redid the calling of the RT-PCR reads with MiXCR, one entry per CDR3 protein. The data contain some 960,000 distinct CDR3 sequences, roughly 18% of them singletons. The specimen sequenced was blood, either unsorted or a sorted T cell fraction (not recorded which). Every receptor here comes from a human donor who was either an allogeneic HSCT recipient or a stem cell or donor lymphocyte infusion donor (not recorded which). It is not recorded whose cells these are; they may come from a transplant donor.

The gene calls are TRBV7-2 and TRBJ1-5; 8 bases match TRBD1. After removal of 1 base from V and 7 bases from J, the junction contained 3 bases not matched to a gene. This CDR3 is built from 14 residues. CDR1 and CDR2 (germline): SGHTA, FQGNSA. The CDR3 DNA reads TGTGCCAGCAGCTTAGAGACAGGGGTGCAGCCCCAGCATTTT. Protein product: CASSLETGVQPQHF.

This clonotype was counted ten times or more. This chain joins TRBV6-1 and TRBJ2-7; 8 bases agree with TRBD2. CDR3 size: 16 residues. The germline V gene encodes CDR1 MNHNS and CDR2 SASEGT. J gave up 3 bases and V 7 bases, and 14 bases lay outside the gene matches. This CDR3 is CASTRTSSSRGYEQYF. CDR3 in DNA: TGTGCCAGCACCCGGACTAGCTCCAGTCGAGGCTACGAGCAGTACTTC.

This clonotype appeared a few times. The chain carries TRBV6-1 and TRBJ2-1, with 7 bases identical to TRBD2. In germline, CDR1 is MNHNS, CDR2 SASEGT. This CDR3 region has 14 residues. V trimming: 5 bases; J trimming: 10 bases; junction bases outside the gene matches: 11. The CDR3 reads CASSQVGGGWEQFF. CDR3 DNA sequence: TGTGCCAGCAGTCAAGTTGGGGGGGGATGGGAGCAGTTCTTC.

The table lists this clonotype with many counts. This sequence joins TRBV20-1 and TRBJ2-3, with D tentatively TRBD2 (5 bases). The CDR3 is 14 amino acids. CDR1 DFQATT and CDR2 SNEGSKA come from the germline V gene (reference sequence). V was clipped by 6 bases and J by 6 bases, with 19 bases between them. CDR3 DNA: TGCAGTGCCAGGAGAGGGCCCACGAGGGATACGCAGTATTTT. Translated, it gives CSARRGPTRDTQYF.

The chain joins TRBV25-1 to TRBJ2-2; D gene uncertain. From germline, CDR1 is MGHDK and CDR2 SYGVNS. V was trimmed by 2 bases and J by 1 base, leaving 11 bases between them. This CDR3 contains 16 residues. CDR3 sequence reads: CASSELGNLNTGELFF. The CDR3 DNA reads TGTGCCAGCAGTGAACTGGGAAACCTGAACACCGGGGAGCTGTTTTTT.

This clonotype has more than one count but fewer than ten. The V call is TRBV6-1, the J call TRBJ1-5, with a possible D match to TRBD1 (5 bases). This CDR3 has 12 amino acids. Per germline, CDR1 MNHNS and CDR2 SASEGT. The ends were cut back, 1 base at V and 13 bases at J, with 11 bases in the middle. The CDR3 nucleotides read TGTGCCAGCAGTGAAGGAAGGGGCGGGCAGCATTTT. Its protein product is CASSEGRGGQHF.

There are a few counts of this clonotype. One end of the junction fails to match germline, which may point to a read error. V usage is TRBV7-7 and J usage is TRBJ2-5; D uncertain. The germline gives CDR1 SSHAT, CDR2 FNYEAQ (reference sequence). The CDR3 sequence is 13 residues long. Here the CDR3 DNA reads TGTGCTAGCAGCCCGAATAGTGGAGAGACCCAGTACTTC. Translating it yields CASSPNSGETQYF.

This clonotype was observed once. The CDR3 DNA sequence: TGTGCCAGCAGCGTCTCAGGGAACCAGTATGAAGCTTTCTTT. It encodes CASSVSGNQYEAFF. The chain carries TRBV7-2 and TRBJ1-1, with D perhaps TRBD1 (5 bases). V was trimmed by 5 bases and J by 7 bases, leaving 17 bases between them. The CDR3 contains 14 residues. From germline, CDR1 is SGHTA and CDR2 FQGNSA. The variable domain in full, with the rest retrieved from reference TRBV7-2 and TRBJ1-1, is GAGVSQSPSNKVTEKGKDVELRCDPISGHTALYWYRQSLGQGLEFLIYFQGNSAPDKSGLPSDRFSAERTGGSVSTLTIQRTQQEDSAVYLCASSVSGNQYEAFFGQGTRLTVV.

This clonotype was seen repeatedly, ten times or more. This chain joins TRBV12-3 or TRBV12-4 and TRBJ2-3; 7 nucleotides line up with TRBD1. CDR3 length: 15 residues. J gave up 3 bases and V 1 base, and 4 bases lay outside the gene matches. DNA for the CDR3: TGTGCCAGCAGTTTAGACAGGGGTCCGACAGATACGCAGTATTTT. It is translated as CASSLDRGPTDTQYF.

This chain uses TRBV3-1 with TRBJ2-7; 8 bases match TRBD2. The ends lost 3 bases at V and 10 bases at J; junction bases unmatched: 5. This CDR3 is built from 12 residues. Germline V gene lookup returns CDR1 LGHDT and CDR2 YNNKEL (reference sequence). CDR3 DNA sequence: TGTGCCAGCAGCCATTCCGGGAGGGGACAGTACTTC. It is translated as CASSHSGRGQYF.

This clonotype has more than one count but fewer than ten. The chain combines TRBV5-1 with TRBJ1-1; a weak D match, TRBD1 (5 bases). Germline CDR1 SGHRS, CDR2 YFSETQ. Trimming removed 2 bases from V and 1 base from J, with 21 bases in between. The length of the CDR3 is 18 residues. The CDR3 loop reads CASSFPRLSGRRNTEAFF. As DNA, the CDR3 is TGCGCCAGCAGCTTCCCGAGGCTATCGGGACGGCGGAACACTGAAGCTTTCTTT. Full variable domain (outside the CDR3, taken from reference TRBV5-1 and TRBJ1-1): KAGVTQTPRYLIKTRGQQVTLSCSPISGHRSVSWYQQTPGQGLQFLFEYFSETQRNKGNFPGRFSGRQFSNSRSEMNVSTLELGDSALYLCASSFPRLSGRRNTEAFFGQGTRLTVV.

The chain carries TRBV4-1 and TRBJ2-7; TRBD1 agrees at 10 bases. J lost 3 bases, V lost 0 bases, and 8 bases had no gene match. The CDR3 is 17 residues long. Germline-derived CDR1 and CDR2 are MGHRA and YSYEKL. The CDR3 DNA sequence: TGCGCCAGCAGCCAAGATCACGGGACAGGGGTGATCTACGAGCAGTACTTC. As protein: CASSQDHGTGVIYEQYF.

This clonotype turned up a few times. The V gene is TRBV5-5, the J gene TRBJ1-4, with 10 bases matching TRBD1. CDR3 length: 16 amino acids. V gave up 4 bases and J gave up 8 bases; unmatched junction bases: 11. Germline assignment: CDR1 SGHKS and CDR2 YYEKEE (reference sequence). The CDR3 spells CASSPRPGTGDEKLFF. CDR3 sequence (DNA): TGTGCCAGCAGCCCTCGACCCGGGACAGGGGACGAAAAACTGTTTTTT.

The sample holds a few counts of this clonotype. The V and J genes are TRBV24-1 and TRBJ2-2; TRBD1 matches 8 bases. V shed 3 bases, J shed 5 bases, and the junction held 7 bases outside the gene matches. The CDR3 spans 16 residues. Per the germline V gene, CDR1 is KGHDR and CDR2 is SFDVKD. Here the CDR3 reads CATSDPGGARTGELFF. The CDR3 DNA follows: TGTGCCACCAGTGATCCAGGGGGCGCGAGAACCGGGGAGCTGTTTTTT.

This clonotype occurred a few times. The V gene is TRBV12-3 or TRBV12-4, the J gene TRBJ1-5; 8 bases are a match to TRBD1. J lost 6 bases, V lost 5 bases, and 9 bases had no gene match. The CDR3 sequence is 15 residues long. The CDR3 coding sequence is TGTGCCAGCAGTCAAACAGGGGGACAAAGTCAGCCCCAGCATTTT. Protein: CASSQTGGQSQPQHF.

This clonotype was counted ten times or more. The chain carries TRBV7-3 and TRBJ1-1; D is undetermined. V lost 3 bases and J 2 bases, leaving 7 bases between the germline ends. The germline V gene has CDR1 SGHTA and CDR2 FQGTGA. The CDR3 contains 13 residues. CDR3 in amino acids: CASSFKRNTEAFF. The CDR3, as DNA: TGTGCCAGCAGCTTTAAGAGAAACACTGAAGCTTTCTTT.

This clonotype has just a few counts. The chain uses TRBV29-1 and TRBJ1-2; maybe TRBD1 (6 bases). This CDR3 comprises 13 residues. Germline V gene sequence: CDR1 SQVTM, CDR2 ANQGSEA. V lost 3 bases and J lost 5, with 13 bases in between. Written as DNA, the CDR3 is TGCAGCGTTGATCGGGGGGCACGGTATGGCTACACCTTC. This gives the protein CSVDRGARYGYTF.

The chain uses TRBV15 and TRBJ2-3; D is unresolved. The CDR3 is 14 amino acids. CDR1 is LNHNV, CDR2 YYDKDF, per germline (reference sequence). Trimming took 5 bases from V and 3 from J, leaving 12 bases between them. The CDR3 sequence is CATSPRSETDTQYF. The CDR3 nucleotides are TGTGCCACCAGCCCCCGGAGCGAAACAGATACGCAGTATTTT.

The chain uses TRBV20-1 and TRBJ2-5, with 11 nucleotides matching TRBD2. The germline gives CDR1 DFQATT, CDR2 SNEGSKA (reference sequence). J lost 0 bases, V lost 5 bases, and 14 bases had no gene match. This CDR3 has 18 residues. The chain's CDR3 is CSAPLRPSGGWYQETQYF. CDR3 nucleotides: TGCAGTGCTCCTCTTAGGCCTAGCGGGGGGTGGTACCAAGAGACCCAGTACTTC.

This clonotype turned up a few times. The chain is built from TRBV5-1 and TRBJ1-2, with no clear D. CDR3 size: 14 residues. Germline V gene data show CDR1 as SGHRS and CDR2 as YFSETQ. Trimming pared 4 bases from V and 4 bases from J, leaving 14 bases between. CDR3 DNA sequence: TGCGCCAGCAGCCTGAGCCCGGACGTCTATGGCTACACCTTC. Amino acid sequence: CASSLSPDVYGYTF.